The present T cell receptor (beta chain) was sequenced within a study of beta chain features in type 1 diabetes. About the study: What patients shared with healthy donors was a similar profile of age, gender and cell yields.

Trimming left V 1 base short and J 3 bases short, with 7 bases between. The CDR3 is 14 residues long. Per the germline V gene, CDR1 is SEHNR and CDR2 is FQNEAQ (reference sequence). Every bit of the isolated RNA underwent reverse transcription, so sequencing read expressed TCRB transcripts. Sequenced naive, central memory and regulatory T cell samples produced an average of about 3.57 million reads. Repertoires were generated with immunoSEQ multiplex PCR, while TCRdb's copy carries only in-frame clones and drops some. The table records about 620,000 clones, around a sixth of them present only once. This clone was observed a few times.

The receptor's source is a man younger than 35 in good health. The sequenced sample was naive CD4+ T cells from blood. This chain joins TRBV7-9 and TRBJ1-5; D unclear. The CDR3 reads CASSLDRYNQPQHF. For the CDR3, the DNA is TGTGCCAGCAGCTTAGACCGATACAATCAGCCCCAGCATTTT.